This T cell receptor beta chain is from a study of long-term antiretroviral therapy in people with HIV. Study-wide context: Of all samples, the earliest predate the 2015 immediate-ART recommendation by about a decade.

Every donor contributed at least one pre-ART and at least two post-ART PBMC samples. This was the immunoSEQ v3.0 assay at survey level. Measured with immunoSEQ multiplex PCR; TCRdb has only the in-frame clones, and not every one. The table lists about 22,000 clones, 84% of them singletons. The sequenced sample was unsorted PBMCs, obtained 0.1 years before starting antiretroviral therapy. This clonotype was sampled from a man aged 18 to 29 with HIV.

This CDR3 is CASGTGTYEQYF. CDR3 nucleotide sequence: TGTGCCAGCGGGACGGGGACCTACGAGCAGTACTTC. The rearrangement uses TRBV6-6 and TRBJ2-7, with D perhaps TRBD1 or TRBD2 (5 bases each). Germline V CDR1 and CDR2: MNHNY, SVGAGI (reference sequence). V lost 8 bases, J lost 2 bases, and 10 bases lay in between. The CDR3 covers 12 residues.